This T cell receptor (beta chain) is from a study of OX40 agonist ivuxolimab in advanced cancers. As for the study in general: Partial response was recorded in three patients: one hepatocellular carcinoma and two cutaneous melanoma cases.

Data came from immunoSEQ multiplex PCR; TCRdb stores just in-frame clones and leaves some out. This sample has approximately 120,000 clones, with less than 95% found just once. From germline, CDR1 is SNHLY and CDR2 FYNNEI. Trimming took 8 bases from V and 6 from J, leaving 5 bases between them. The CDR3 is made up of 9 amino acids. The source material was CD4+ or CD8+ T cells sorted from blood, sampled in a trial of the OX40 agonist ivuxolimab. This TCR derives from an adult with an advanced solid tumor such as melanoma, head and neck, liver or kidney cancer. The V gene is TRBV2, the J gene TRBJ2-7; D unclear. CDR3 in amino acids: CASPAEQYF. The CDR3 DNA follows: TGTGCCAGCCCGGCCGAGCAGTACTTC.